These 18 T cell receptor beta chains originate from one sample sequenced in a study of blood T cell repertoires in COVID-19. The data were produced by immunoSEQ multiplex PCR, yet TCRdb's version contains in-frame clones alone and is incomplete. The table lists 130,000 to 150,000 clones, around 85% of them singletons. The sequenced sample consisted of PBMCs or T cells enriched from blood (not recorded which). The origin of the receptors is a man aged 50 to 60 who had recovered from COVID-19.

This chain connects TRBV6-5 to TRBJ1-5; 9 bases map to TRBD1. Trimming cost V 3 bases and J 0 bases; bases outside gene matches: 3. CDR3 length: 16 amino acids. Germline V lookup: CDR1 MNHEY, CDR2 SVGAGI. CDR3 sequence (DNA): TGTGCCAGCAGTTATGGACAGGGGTTTAGCAATCAGCCCCAGCATTTT. This gives the protein CASSYGQGFSNQPQHF.

The CDR3 region is CASSFIGAYEQYF. CDR3 nucleotides: TGTGCCAGCAGTTTCATCGGGGCCTACGAGCAGTACTTC. This chain connects TRBV27 to TRBJ2-7, with D maybe TRBD2 (5 bases). The CDR3 is 13 residues long. V lost 3 bases to trimming and J lost 2 bases, with 8 bases between them. CDR1 MNHEY and CDR2 SMNVEV come from the germline V gene (reference sequence).

Concerning this clone itself: The sample carries other DNA sequences with the same CDR3. J is TRBJ2-3 and V is TRBV7-2, with D possibly being TRBD2 (5 bases). The V end was cut by 3 bases, the J end by 0 bases, with 7 bases between. This CDR3 contains 14 residues. Germline V lookup: CDR1 SGHTA, CDR2 FQGNSA. The CDR3 loop reads CASSLDSSTDTQYF. CDR3 bases: TGTGCCAGCAGCTTGGACTCTAGCACAGATACGCAGTATTTT.

This chain connects TRBV12-5 to TRBJ2-2, with D uncertain. This CDR3 region has 14 residues. Trimming took 2 bases from V and 3 from J, leaving 7 bases between them. CDR1 is LGHNT, CDR2 FRNRAP, per germline. CDR3 amino acids: CASGLHDYTGELFF. CDR3 in DNA: TGTGCTAGTGGTTTGCACGACTACACCGGGGAGCTGTTTTTT.

This chain connects TRBV9 to TRBJ1-6; possible D gene TRBD1, 5 bases. Germline values: CDR1 SGDLS, CDR2 YYNGEE. The CDR3 contains 16 residues. V lost 0 bases to trimming and J lost 3 bases, with 10 bases between them. CDR3 coding DNA: TGTGCCAGCAGCGTAGGGGGGGTCAACTATAATTCACCCCTCCACTTT. Translated: CASSVGGVNYNSPLHF. The whole variable domain, remainder taken from reference TRBV9 and TRBJ1-6, is DSGVTQTPKHLITATGQRVTLRCSPRSGDLSVYWYQQSLDQGLQFLIQYYNGEERAKGNILERFSAQQFPDLHSELNLSSLELGDSALYFCASSVGGVNYNSPLHFGNGTRLTVT.

This sequence joins TRBV4-3 and TRBJ1-2, with TRBD1 matching 7 bases. This CDR3 region has 17 residues. V was clipped by 6 bases and J by 4 bases; unmatched bases: 17. CDR1 is LGHNA, CDR2 YSLEER, per germline. The CDR3 nucleotides read TGCGCCAGCAGTCGTTCGGGACAGCTCGTCACCAGCTATGGCTACACCTTC. Translating gives CASSRSGQLVTSYGYTF.

This clone was seen a handful of times. This chain uses TRBV19 with TRBJ2-5; 9 nucleotides match TRBD2. Germline trimming cut 5 bases from V and 5 bases from J; bases unmatched to any gene: 3. This CDR3 contains 13 residues. Germline V lookup: CDR1 LNHDA, CDR2 SQIVND (reference sequence). CDR3 residues: CASSFGLAETQYF. In DNA form, the CDR3 reads TGTGCCAGTAGTTTTGGACTAGCGGAGACCCAGTACTTC.

The chain uses TRBV5-1 and TRBJ2-3; D is unresolved. This CDR3 contains 15 residues. Trimming cost V 4 bases and J 0 bases, with 12 bases left between them. Germline V gives CDR1 SGHRS, CDR2 YFSETQ. CDR3: CASSPDTTSTDTQYF. The CDR3 DNA reads as TGCGCCAGCAGCCCCGACACAACTAGCACAGATACGCAGTATTTT.

The chain combines TRBV10-3 with TRBJ1-1; D remains ambiguous. The V gene lost 7 bases and the J gene lost 3 bases, with 12 bases spanning the gap. Germline loops: CDR1 ENHRY, CDR2 SYGVKD. This CDR3 is 13 amino acids long. CDR3 bases: TGTGCCATCAACGAGGGCTCTGACACTGAAGCTTTCTTT. Translating gives CAINEGSDTEAFF.

The rearrangement links TRBV4-3 to TRBJ2-3; no reliable D call. The germline V gene encodes CDR1 LGHNA and CDR2 YSLEER. The CDR3 is made up of 14 amino acids. Trimming left V 1 base short and J 7 bases short, with 12 bases between. CDR3 DNA sequence: TGCGCCAGCAGCCAAGTTTCCGGGTCTCATACGCAGTATTTT. It is translated as CASSQVSGSHTQYF.

V gene TRBV27 combines with J gene TRBJ2-7, with D perhaps matching TRBD2 (5 bases). The CDR3 has 13 residues. Trimming took 5 bases from V and 7 from J, leaving 15 bases between them. Looked up from germline, CDR1 is MNHEY and CDR2 is SMNVEV (reference sequence). The CDR3 spells CASSQVTIREQYF. The CDR3, as DNA: TGTGCCAGCAGTCAGGTGACTATACGGGAGCAGTACTTC.

V gene TRBV5-1 combines with J gene TRBJ2-2, with unresolved D. Deletions cut 1 base from V and 3 bases from J, with 7 bases between. CDR1 is SGHRS and CDR2 is YFSETQ in the germline V gene. The CDR3 spans 14 residues. CDR3 nucleotide sequence: TGCGCCAGCAGCTTGTCACAGTACACCGGGGAGCTGTTTTTT. Its protein product is CASSLSQYTGELFF.

V and J are TRBV9 and TRBJ2-7; 7 bases align to TRBD2. After removal of 0 bases from V and 3 bases from J, the junction contained 6 bases not matched to a gene. CDR3 length: 15 amino acids. Germline V gene data show CDR1 as SGDLS and CDR2 as YYNGEE. Here the CDR3 DNA reads TGTGCCAGCAGCGTAGAGGGAGGGGTCGGCTACGAGCAGTACTTC. It encodes CASSVEGGVGYEQYF.

This clone turned up a few times. The chain uses TRBV20-1 and TRBJ2-5; D unresolved. The germline gives CDR1 DFQATT, CDR2 SNEGSKA (reference sequence). V was cut by 3 bases and J by 5 bases, with 7 bases left in between. The length of the CDR3 is 11 residues. As DNA, the CDR3 is TGCAGTGCTAGTTCCGGGGAGACCCAGTACTTC. Its protein is CSASSGETQYF.

The J gene is TRBJ1-4, the V gene TRBV7-9; 7 nucleotides agree with TRBD1. V was clipped by 4 bases and J by 4 bases; unmatched bases: 12. CDR3 length equals 17 residues. Germline CDR1 and CDR2: SEHNR and FQNEAQ (reference sequence). The CDR3 reads CASSSYRGGAVNEKLFF. In DNA, the CDR3 is TGTGCCAGCAGCTCATACAGAGGGGGCGCGGTTAATGAAAAACTGTTTTTT. The whole variable domain, remainder taken from reference TRBV7-9 and TRBJ1-4, is DTGVSQNPRHKITKRGQNVTFRCDPISEHNRLYWYRQTLGQGPEFLTYFQNEAQLEKSRLLSDRFSAERPKGSFSTLEIQRTEQGDSAMYLCASSSYRGGAVNEKLFFGSGTQLSVL.

This chain joins TRBV4-1 and TRBJ1-2, with TRBD1 matching 7 bases. The CDR3 has 17 residues. CDR1 and CDR2 from the germline V gene are MGHRA and YSYEKL. The trim removed 1 base at V and 4 bases at J, leaving 12 bases unmatched. Here the CDR3 reads CASSQAPGQQALYGYTF. The CDR3, as DNA: TGCGCCAGCAGCCAAGCTCCGGGACAGCAGGCCCTCTATGGCTACACCTTC.

This chain uses TRBV27 with TRBJ1-3; 7 bases align to TRBD1. The germline gives CDR1 MNHEY, CDR2 SMNVEV (reference sequence). This CDR3 is 14 amino acids long. The trim removed 6 bases at V and 0 bases at J, leaving 2 bases unmatched. The CDR3 protein is CASRRQGSGNTIYF. CDR3 coding DNA: TGTGCCAGCAGACGACAGGGCTCTGGAAACACCATATATTTT.

This chain joins TRBV2 and TRBJ1-2, with TRBD1 matching over 7 bases. The V gene's germline CDR1 is SNHLY and CDR2 FYNNEI. The V segment lost 9 bases and the J segment 7 bases; nucleotides outside the gene matches: 8. This CDR3 region has 12 residues. In DNA, the CDR3 is TGTGCCAGTAACAGGGGTGATGGTGGCTACACCTTC. Encoded protein: CASNRGDGGYTF.